This T cell receptor (beta chain) was obtained from a study of radiation and T cells in renal cell carcinoma. Overall study: Nephrectomy followed 15 Gy stereotactic body radiation by 4 weeks. Overall study results and limits: In blood, top tumor clones expanded by 2 weeks, shrinking by 4.

V lost 3 bases, J lost 4 bases, and 13 bases lay in between. The CDR3 has 15 amino acids. Germline V lookup: CDR1 LNHDA, CDR2 SQIVND (reference sequence). Measured with immunoSEQ multiplex PCR; TCRdb has only the in-frame clones, and not every one. The sample records approximately 120,000 clones, approximately 82% being singletons. This clone has just one count. Its matching antigen is unknown. Documented time point: baseline pretreatment blood. Specified treatment: 15 Gy SBRT to primary tumor, nephrectomy 4 weeks later. Radiation-treated patients gave blood at baseline, week 2 and week 4. This specimen consisted of blood, obtained from a patient whose treatment included radiotherapy and nephrectomy. This receptor was taken from an older woman with renal cell carcinoma. This chain links TRBV19 with TRBJ2-1, with D possibly called TRBD1 or TRBD2 (5 bases each). CDR3 loop: CASSIERDVYNEQFF. CDR3 DNA: TGTGCCAGTAGTATTGAACGGGACGTTTACAATGAGCAGTTCTTC.